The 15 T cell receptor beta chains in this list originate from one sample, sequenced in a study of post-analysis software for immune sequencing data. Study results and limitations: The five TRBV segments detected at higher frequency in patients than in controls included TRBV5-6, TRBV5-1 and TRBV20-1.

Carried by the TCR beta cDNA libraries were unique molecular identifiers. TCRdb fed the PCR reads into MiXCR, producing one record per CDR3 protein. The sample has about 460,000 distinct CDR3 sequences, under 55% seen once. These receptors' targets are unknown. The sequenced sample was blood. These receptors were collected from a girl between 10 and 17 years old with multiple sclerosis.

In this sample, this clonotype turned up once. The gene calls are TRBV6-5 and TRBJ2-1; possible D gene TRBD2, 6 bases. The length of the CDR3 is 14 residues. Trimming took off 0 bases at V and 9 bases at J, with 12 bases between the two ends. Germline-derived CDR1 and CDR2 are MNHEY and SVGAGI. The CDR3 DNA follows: TGTGCCAGCAGTTACTCGCGGCAGGGAGGTGAGCAGTTCTTC. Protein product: CASSYSRQGGEQFF.

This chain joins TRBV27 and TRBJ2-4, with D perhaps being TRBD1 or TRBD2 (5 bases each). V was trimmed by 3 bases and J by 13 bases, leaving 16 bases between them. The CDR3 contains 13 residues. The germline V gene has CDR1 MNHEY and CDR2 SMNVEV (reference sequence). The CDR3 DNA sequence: TGTGCCAGCAGTTTGGGACGGGCTGGGGAGCAGTACTTC. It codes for CASSLGRAGEQYF.

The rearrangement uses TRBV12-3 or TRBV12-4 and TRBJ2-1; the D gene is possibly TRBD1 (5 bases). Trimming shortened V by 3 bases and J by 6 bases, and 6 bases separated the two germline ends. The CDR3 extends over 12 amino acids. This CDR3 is CASSLTVNEQFF. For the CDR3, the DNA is TGTGCCAGCAGTTTGACAGTCAATGAGCAGTTCTTC.

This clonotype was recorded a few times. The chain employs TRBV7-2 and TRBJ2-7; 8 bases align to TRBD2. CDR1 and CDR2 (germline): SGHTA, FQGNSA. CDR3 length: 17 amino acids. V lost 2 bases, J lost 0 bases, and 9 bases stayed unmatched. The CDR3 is CASSLRLAGDSSYEQYF. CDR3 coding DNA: TGTGCCAGCAGCTTAAGGCTAGCGGGCGATAGCTCCTACGAGCAGTACTTC. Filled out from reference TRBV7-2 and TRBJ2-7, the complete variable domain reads GAGVSQSPSNKVTEKGKDVELRCDPISGHTALYWYRQSLGQGLEFLIYFQGNSAPDKSGLPSDRFSAERTGGSVSTLTIQRTQQEDSAVYLCASSLRLAGDSSYEQYFGPGTRLTVT.

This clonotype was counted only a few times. CDR3 nucleotide sequence: TGCGCCAGCAGCTTGGCTTTGGGCAGGGGAGAAAACATTCAGTACTTC. It specifies CASSLALGRGENIQYF. This chain joins TRBV5-1 and TRBJ2-4; D perhaps matches TRBD1 (6 bases). The CDR3 has 16 residues. The V and J ends lost 0 bases and 5 bases respectively, with 15 bases between them. The V gene's germline CDR1 is SGHRS and CDR2 YFSETQ.

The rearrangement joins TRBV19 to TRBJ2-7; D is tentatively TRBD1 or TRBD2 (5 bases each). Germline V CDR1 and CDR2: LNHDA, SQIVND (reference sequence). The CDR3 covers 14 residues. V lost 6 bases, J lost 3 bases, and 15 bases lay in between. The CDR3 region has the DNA TGTGCCAGTAGCCCGGGGCGAGCTGGCTACGAGCAGTACTTC. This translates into CASSPGRAGYEQYF.

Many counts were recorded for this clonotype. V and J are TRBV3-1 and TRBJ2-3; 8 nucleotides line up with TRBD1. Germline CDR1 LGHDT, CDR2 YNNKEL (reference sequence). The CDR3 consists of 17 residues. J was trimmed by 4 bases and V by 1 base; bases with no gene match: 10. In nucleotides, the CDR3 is TGTGCCAGCAGCCAAGGCCCGCAGGGGGCACCGTCAGATACGCAGTATTTT. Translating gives CASSQGPQGAPSDTQYF.

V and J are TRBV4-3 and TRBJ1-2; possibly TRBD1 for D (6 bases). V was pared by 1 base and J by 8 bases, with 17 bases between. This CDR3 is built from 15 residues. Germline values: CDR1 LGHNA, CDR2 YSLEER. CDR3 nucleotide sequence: TGCGCCAGCAGCCAAGGCTGGACAGCGGTCGGGGGCTACACCTTC. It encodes CASSQGWTAVGGYTF.

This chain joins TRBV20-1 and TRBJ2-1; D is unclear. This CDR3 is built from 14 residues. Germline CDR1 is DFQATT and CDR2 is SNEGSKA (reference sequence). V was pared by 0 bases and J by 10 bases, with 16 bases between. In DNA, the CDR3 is TGCAGTGCTAGAGATCGCCTGGATCCTGGGGAGCAGTTCTTC. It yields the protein CSARDRLDPGEQFF.

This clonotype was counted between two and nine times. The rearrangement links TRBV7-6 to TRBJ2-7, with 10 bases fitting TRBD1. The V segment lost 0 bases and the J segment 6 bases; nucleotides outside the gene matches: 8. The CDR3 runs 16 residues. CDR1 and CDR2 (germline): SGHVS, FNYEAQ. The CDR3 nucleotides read TGTGCCAGCAGCTTAGCTTCTCGGACAGGGGGTTCCGAGCAGTACTTC. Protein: CASSLASRTGGSEQYF. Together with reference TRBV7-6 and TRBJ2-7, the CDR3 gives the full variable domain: GAGVSQSPRYKVTKRGQDVALRCDPISGHVSLYWYRQALGQGPEFLTYFNYEAQQDKSGLPNDRFSAERPEGSISTLTIQRTEQRDSAMYRCASSLASRTGGSEQYFGPGTRLTVT.

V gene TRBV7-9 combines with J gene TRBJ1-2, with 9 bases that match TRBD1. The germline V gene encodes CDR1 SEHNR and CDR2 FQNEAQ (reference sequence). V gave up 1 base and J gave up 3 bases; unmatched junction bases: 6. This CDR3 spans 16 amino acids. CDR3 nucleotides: TGTGCCAGCAGCTTAGATTACAGGGGGCGAGACTATGGCTACACCTTC. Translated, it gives CASSLDYRGRDYGYTF.

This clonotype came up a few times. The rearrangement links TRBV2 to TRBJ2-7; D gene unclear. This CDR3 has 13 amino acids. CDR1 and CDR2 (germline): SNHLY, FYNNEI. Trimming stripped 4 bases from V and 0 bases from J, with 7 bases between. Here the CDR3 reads CASSADGSYEQYF. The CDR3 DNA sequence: TGTGCCAGCAGTGCGGACGGCTCCTACGAGCAGTACTTC.

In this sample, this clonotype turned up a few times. CDR3 in DNA: TGTGCCAGCAGCCCGCAGTTTCTTCTTACCCAACTGAACACTGAAGCTTTCTTT. Translating it yields CASSPQFLLTQLNTEAFF. The chain couples TRBV4-2 to TRBJ1-1; D gene uncertain. V dropped 4 bases and J dropped 0 bases, with 21 bases sitting between them. Germline V gene sequence: CDR1 LGHNA, CDR2 YNFKEQ. The CDR3 is 18 residues long.

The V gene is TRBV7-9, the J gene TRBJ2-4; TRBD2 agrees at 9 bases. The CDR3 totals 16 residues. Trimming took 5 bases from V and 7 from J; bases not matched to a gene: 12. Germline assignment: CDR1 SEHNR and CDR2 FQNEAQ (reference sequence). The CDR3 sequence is CASSDKGVAGVNIQYF. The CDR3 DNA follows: TGTGCCAGCAGCGACAAGGGGGTAGCGGGAGTGAACATTCAGTACTTC.

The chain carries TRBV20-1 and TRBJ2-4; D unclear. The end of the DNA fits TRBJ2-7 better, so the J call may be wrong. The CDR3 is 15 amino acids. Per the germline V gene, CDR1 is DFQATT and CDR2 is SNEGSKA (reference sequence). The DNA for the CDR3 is TGCAGTGCTAGACCCCCTTCCGGGTACAACTACGAGCAGTACTTC. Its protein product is CSARPPSGYNYEQYF.